Listed below are T cell receptor beta chains from one sample, sequenced in a study of kidney transplant recipient with SARS-CoV-2 infection. TCRdb passed the reads through MiXCR, listing each CDR3 protein once. The table has about 240,000 distinct CDR3 sequences, about 28% seen once. The sequencing here drew on a blood sample, taken at baseline and on roughly day 110 from a kidney transplant recipient. These receptors were taken from a male patient in his thirties who had COVID-19 and was a kidney transplant recipient. Some T cells may possibly be graft donor cells. Both conserved end residues are part of each CDR3. Each record gives: J gene, V gene, CDR3 protein.

J: TRBJ2-5
V: TRBV19
CDR3: CASSLRRDRGSETQYF

J: TRBJ1-1
V: TRBV5-5
CDR3: CASSLTRQVNTEAFF

J: TRBJ1-2
V: TRBV7-5
CDR3: CISVPEIVPEVGKTYGYTF

J: TRBJ1-1
V: TRBV2
CDR3: CASSDFGFPNTEAFF

J: TRBJ2-3
V: TRBV12-3/TRBV12-4
CDR3: CASSLSKRGPQDTQYF

J: TRBJ2-5
V: TRBV6-5
CDR3: CASSELSSGVQETQYF

J: TRBJ2-7
V: TRBV3-1
CDR3: CASSQEVDAAPNIEQYF

J: TRBJ1-2
V: TRBV25-1
CDR3: CASGGAPELGKTYGYTF

J: TRBJ1-1
V: TRBV6-2/TRBV6-3
CDR3: CASKQDRVPTEAFF

J: TRBJ2-4
V: TRBV10-2
CDR3: CASSESKEGNIQYF

J: TRBJ2-1
V: TRBV27
CDR3: CASSFTAGGPGENEQFF

J: TRBJ2-3
V: TRBV18
CDR3: CASSPSPGDTQYF

J: TRBJ1-2
V: TRBV7-2
CDR3: CASSKTRRDGKTYGYTF

J: TRBJ2-2
V: TRBV11-3
CDR3: CASSPRRGGLNTGELFF

J: TRBJ1-4
V: TRBV9
CDR3: CASSVRLGGVNEKLFF

J: TRBJ2-2
V: TRBV6-6
CDR3: CASTDSDSGEPFF

J: TRBJ1-2
V: TRBV6-8
CDR3: CASSISGRSRRTYGYTF

J: TRBJ1-2
V: TRBV6-9
CDR3: CASSSLLPYGKTYGYTF

J: TRBJ1-3
V: TRBV14
CDR3: CASSQEVNPGETIYF

J: TRBJ1-5
V: TRBV7-3
CDR3: CASSLTSNQPQHF

J: TRBJ1-2
V: TRBV4-1
CDR3: CASSQRQEQGFGGYTF

J: TRBJ1-2
V: TRBV5-8
CDR3: CASSVGHPRKTYGYTF

J: TRBJ2-7
V: TRBV27
CDR3: CASSETSGRAVSNEQYF

J: TRBJ2-3
V: TRBV5-5
CDR3: CASSWTSGGTDTQYF

J: TRBJ2-3
V: TRBV28
CDR3: CASSLEISGNTDTQYF

J: TRBJ1-5
V: TRBV20-1
CDR3: CSATGARNQPQHF

J: NA
V: TRBV15
CDR3: CATSREQVSYEQYF

J: TRBJ2-7
V: TRBV5-6
CDR3: CASSLPRISYEQYF

J: TRBJ1-6
V: TRBV28
CDR3: CASTRGSALHF

J: TRBJ1-4
V: TRBV7-6
CDR3: CASSLGTGQNEKLFF

J: TRBJ2-7
V: TRBV28
CDR3: CASTPGTAVPREQYF

J: TRBJ2-5
V: TRBV5-1
CDR3: CASSLDGGQWETQYF

J: TRBJ2-5
V: TRBV4-1
CDR3: CASSQDSGHTKETQYF

J: TRBJ2-1
V: TRBV4-2
CDR3: CASSQGGLAGESDEQFF

J: TRBJ2-5
V: TRBV20-1
CDR3: CSANHLGQETQYF

J: TRBJ1-2
V: TRBV27
CDR3: CASSLSLALANYGYTF

J: TRBJ2-3
V: TRBV10-3
CDR3: CAISASTDTQYF

J: TRBJ1-1
V: TRBV7-2
CDR3: CASSPRQGGTEAFF

J: TRBJ1-2
V: TRBV12-3/TRBV12-4
CDR3: CASEGGGRWYGYTF

J: TRBJ2-3
V: TRBV19
CDR3: CATPELADTQYF

J: TRBJ1-3
V: TRBV30
CDR3: CAWGFRGNTIYF

J: TRBJ2-5
V: TRBV3-1
CDR3: CASSCVAPISFSETQYF

J: TRBJ1-3
V: TRBV12-3/TRBV12-4
CDR3: CASSGQGPSSGNTIYF

J: TRBJ1-2
V: TRBV12-2
CDR3: CASRLSQTPRKTYGYTF

J: TRBJ1-2
V: TRBV23-1
CDR3: CASSMGMLRRKTYGYTF

J: TRBJ2-7
V: TRBV28
CDR3: CASSYPLGGAQSYEQYF

J: TRBJ1-2
V: TRBV16
CDR3: CASSSVRVVRRTYGYTF

J: TRBJ2-3
V: TRBV4-1
CDR3: CASSQPLSGTLSSDTQYF

J: TRBJ1-2
V: TRBV7-7
CDR3: CASSSTTKCRKTYGYTF

J: TRBJ1-4
V: TRBV4-1
CDR3: CASSQDGSATNEKLFF

J: TRBJ1-2
V: TRBV20-1
CDR3: CSAVQLLFRKTYGYTF

J: TRBJ1-2
V: TRBV5-1
CDR3: CASPGASVRKTYGYIF

J: TRBJ2-7
V: TRBV28
CDR3: CASSFWGRVYEQYF

J: TRBJ1-5
V: TRBV20-1
CDR3: CSATREQGPQPQHF

J: TRBJ2-7
V: TRBV7-9
CDR3: CASSIDSLMVSYEQYF